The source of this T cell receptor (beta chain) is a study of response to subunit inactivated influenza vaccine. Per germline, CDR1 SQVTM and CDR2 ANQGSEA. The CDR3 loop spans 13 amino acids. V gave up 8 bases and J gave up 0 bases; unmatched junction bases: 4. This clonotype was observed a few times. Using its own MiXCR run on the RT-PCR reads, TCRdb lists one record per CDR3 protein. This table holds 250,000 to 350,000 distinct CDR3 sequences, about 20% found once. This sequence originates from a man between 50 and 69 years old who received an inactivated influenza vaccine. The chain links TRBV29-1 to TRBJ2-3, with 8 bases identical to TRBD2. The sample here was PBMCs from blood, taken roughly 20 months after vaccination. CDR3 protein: CSSSGASTDTQYF. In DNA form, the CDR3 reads TGCAGCAGTAGCGGGGCCAGCACAGATACGCAGTATTTT.